Each of the 27 T cell receptor beta chains below was sequenced from the same sample in a study of identical twins. From the 5' RACE reads, TCRdb called clonotypes with MiXCR, one entry per CDR3 protein. The table lists approximately 620,000 distinct CDR3 sequences, 8% to 9% of them singletons, with 0.8% to 1% in the top ten. This same sample was also taken into another study, of yellow fever vaccine responses in identical twins.

Material: PBMCs. All receptors come from a woman in her late teens or twenties in good health.

This clonotype occurred a few times. The chain has TRBV10-2 and TRBJ2-7; D possibly uses TRBD1 or TRBD2 (7 bases each). This CDR3 spans 16 amino acids. Germline values: CDR1 WSHSY, CDR2 SAAADI. V gave up 1 base and J gave up 4 bases, with 17 bases separating them. The CDR3 bases are TGCGCCAGCAGTGAGTTGTGGGGGGGACAGCAGTACGAGCAGTACTTC. Residues: CASSELWGGQQYEQYF.

The sample holds many counts of this clonotype. The chain couples TRBV3-1 to TRBJ1-2; D unresolved. CDR1 and CDR2 from the germline V gene are LGHDT and YNNKEL (reference sequence). This CDR3 is built from 11 residues. V was clipped by 5 bases and J by 5 bases, with 6 bases between them. CDR3 DNA: TGTGCCAGCAGCTGGACGTATGGCTACACCTTC. Translated, it gives CASSWTYGYTF. Drawing the rest from reference TRBV3-1 and TRBJ1-2, the complete variable domain is DTAVSQTPKYLVTQMGNDKSIKCEQNLGHDTMYWYKQDSKKFLKIMFSYNNKELIINETVPNRFSPKSPDKAHLNLHINSLELGDSAVYFCASSWTYGYTFGSGTRLTVV.

This sequence joins TRBV6-1 and TRBJ1-6, with 7 bases fitting TRBD1. CDR3 length equals 13 residues. Germline-derived CDR1 and CDR2 are MNHNS and SASEGT. V gave up 9 bases and J gave up 4 bases; unmatched junction bases: 3. The CDR3 spells CASAGQYNSPLHF. DNA for the CDR3: TGTGCCAGTGCGGGACAGTATAATTCACCCCTCCACTTT.

The genes are TRBV7-8 and TRBJ2-2; TRBD2 is a possible D gene (6 bases). Trimming took off 5 bases at V and 0 bases at J, with 10 bases between the two ends. CDR3 length: 15 residues. Looked up from germline, CDR1 is SGHVS and CDR2 is FQNEAQ. CDR3 sequence: CASSQPGANTGELFF. The CDR3 nucleotides read TGTGCCAGCAGCCAACCGGGGGCGAACACCGGGGAGCTGTTTTTT.

This clonotype was picked up many times. This rearrangement joins TRBV27 to TRBJ2-7; 7 nucleotides line up with TRBD1. The CDR3 spans 14 residues. V lost 8 bases and J lost 2; bases outside the gene matches: 9. CDR1 and CDR2 (germline): MNHEY, SMNVEV (reference sequence). The CDR3 DNA reads as TGTGCCAGCGCAGACAGGGTAATGGCCTACGAGCAGTACTTC. It encodes CASADRVMAYEQYF.

The V gene is TRBV19, the J gene TRBJ2-7; D not certain. Germline CDR1 reads LNHDA; CDR2 reads SQIVND (reference sequence). V lost 6 bases and J lost 5, with 5 bases in between. This CDR3 has 10 residues. The CDR3 sequence: CASRGDEQYF. The CDR3 DNA is TGTGCCAGTAGAGGTGACGAGCAGTACTTC.

The chain joins TRBV24-1 to TRBJ2-1, with 10 bases aligning to TRBD2. The J segment lost 6 bases and the V segment lost 5 bases, leaving 3 bases of the junction unmatched. The germline V gene encodes CDR1 KGHDR and CDR2 SFDVKD. This CDR3 contains 14 residues. This CDR3 is CATSVAGGFNEQFF. The CDR3 DNA follows: TGTGCCACCAGTGTAGCGGGAGGATTCAATGAGCAGTTCTTC.

This clonotype was seen more than once but under ten times. This sequence joins TRBV20-1 and TRBJ2-1; 9 bases match TRBD2. Germline-derived CDR1 and CDR2 are DFQATT and SNEGSKA (reference sequence). V lost 3 bases and J lost 0; bases outside the gene matches: 6. The CDR3 covers 16 residues. CDR3 in DNA: TGCAGTGCTAGGGAAATAGCGGGGGACTCCTACAATGAGCAGTTCTTC. This codes for CSAREIAGDSYNEQFF.

The sample holds many counts of this clonotype. The J gene is TRBJ2-2, the V gene TRBV3-1; D gene ambiguous. The CDR3 consists of 13 residues. The V and J ends lost 1 base and 2 bases respectively, with 2 bases between them. Looked up from germline, CDR1 is LGHDT and CDR2 is YNNKEL (reference sequence). The CDR3 loop reads CASSQVNTGELFF. The CDR3 nucleotides read TGTGCCAGCAGCCAAGTAAACACCGGGGAGCTGTTTTTT.

The chain recombines TRBV19 with TRBJ2-3; 7 bases align to TRBD1. After removal of 4 bases from V and 6 bases from J, the junction contained 4 bases not matched to a gene. Germline V gene sequence: CDR1 LNHDA, CDR2 SQIVND (reference sequence). CDR3 length: 13 residues. The CDR3 is CASSKTGTDTQYF. CDR3 sequence (DNA): TGTGCCAGTAGTAAGACAGGGACCGATACGCAGTATTTT. The variable domain in full, with the rest retrieved from reference TRBV19 and TRBJ2-3, is DGGITQSPKYLFRKEGQNVTLSCEQNLNHDAMYWYRQDPGQGLRLIYYSQIVNDFQKGDIAEGYSVSREKKESFPLTVTSAQKNPTAFYLCASSKTGTDTQYFGPGTRLTVL.

This clonotype was seen more than once but under ten times. This sequence joins TRBV25-1 and TRBJ2-5; 7 positions match TRBD1. Trimming removed 4 bases from V and 5 bases from J; junction bases left unmatched: 10. CDR1 and CDR2 (germline): MGHDK, SYGVNS. This CDR3 comprises 15 residues. The CDR3 bases are TGTGCCAGCAGTGCGTCGAGGGGGCGGTCGGAGACCCAGTACTTC. Translated, it gives CASSASRGRSETQYF.

This clonotype was observed a few times. CDR3 sequence (DNA): TGTGCCAGCAGCGTAGGGGGCGGGGGACAATCCACAGATACGCAGTATTTT. It encodes CASSVGGGGQSTDTQYF. The chain employs TRBV9 and TRBJ2-3; tentative D call: TRBD2 (7 bases). V dropped 0 bases and J dropped 2 bases, with 16 bases sitting between them. Germline CDR1 and CDR2: SGDLS and YYNGEE. The CDR3 length is 17 residues.

This clonotype was seen many times. The chain uses TRBV6-1 and TRBJ2-1; maybe TRBD2 (7 bases). Trimming pared 7 bases from V and 6 bases from J, leaving 13 bases between. Germline V gene data show CDR1 as MNHNS and CDR2 as SASEGT. The CDR3 length is 13 residues. CDR3 sequence (DNA): TGTGCCAGCAAAAAGAGGGGGGGCAATGAGCAGTTCTTC. The encoded protein is CASKKRGGNEQFF.

The chain has TRBV4-1 and TRBJ2-7; 7 bases map to TRBD2. The V gene's germline CDR1 is MGHRA and CDR2 YSYEKL. The CDR3 runs 17 residues. Unmatched junction bases numbered 18, after V lost 6 bases and J lost 4 bases. CDR3 sequence: CASRVDSRGDPLYEQYF. The CDR3 coding sequence is TGCGCCAGCAGGGTCGACTCTCGGGGGGACCCTCTTTACGAGCAGTACTTC.

There are a few counts of this clonotype. The chain links TRBV27 to TRBJ2-7; a possible D gene is TRBD2 (6 bases). Trimming shortened V by 6 bases and J by 9 bases, and 24 bases separated the two germline ends. Germline CDR1 and CDR2: MNHEY and SMNVEV (reference sequence). The CDR3 is 15 amino acids. The CDR3 reads CASSPPWTAGGGQYF. CDR3 coding DNA: TGTGCCAGCAGCCCCCCCTGGACCGCCGGGGGTGGGCAGTACTTC.

This clonotype occurred a few times. The chain employs TRBV11-3 and TRBJ2-7; tentatively, D is TRBD2 (6 bases). Trimming pared 1 base from V and 0 bases from J, leaving 16 bases between. CDR1 is SGHNT and CDR2 is YENEEA in the germline V gene. CDR3 length: 17 amino acids. The CDR3 DNA reads as TGTGCCAGCAGCTTAGCCCCCCGGGAGCCCATCTCCTACGAGCAGTACTTC. Its protein is CASSLAPREPISYEQYF.

The chain joins TRBV20-1 to TRBJ2-5, with unresolved D. The CDR3 contains 13 residues. V lost 2 bases to trimming and J lost 2 bases, with 9 bases between them. The germline gives CDR1 DFQATT, CDR2 SNEGSKA (reference sequence). CDR3 region: CSARFRLQETQYF. The DNA of the CDR3 is TGCAGTGCTAGATTCCGGCTACAAGAGACCCAGTACTTC.

This clonotype was counted a few times. The chain joins TRBV4-3 to TRBJ2-3, with 7 nucleotides matching TRBD1. Unmatched junction bases numbered 12, after V lost 0 bases and J lost 6 bases. The CDR3 loop spans 17 amino acids. Germline values: CDR1 LGHNA, CDR2 YSLEER. CDR3 coding DNA: TGCGCCAGCAGCCAAGATCTAACGACAGGGTTAGGGGATACGCAGTATTTT. It encodes CASSQDLTTGLGDTQYF.

This clonotype appeared a few times. The chain carries TRBV29-1 and TRBJ2-7; 7 nucleotides match TRBD2. Germline CDR1 and CDR2: SQVTM and ANQGSEA. The CDR3 runs 13 residues. V was clipped by 4 bases and J by 1 base; unmatched bases: 4. CDR3 loop: CSVGRSGSYEQYF. The CDR3 DNA follows: TGCAGCGTTGGTCGTAGCGGGTCCTACGAGCAGTACTTC.

This clonotype has only a few counts. The V and J genes are TRBV30 and TRBJ2-3, with 11 bases identical to TRBD2. CDR1 and CDR2 from the germline V gene are GTSNPN and SVGIG (reference sequence). V was pared by 8 bases and J by 3 bases, with 4 bases of the junction left unmatched. The CDR3 length is 13 residues. The CDR3 region is CAVTSGVTDTQYF. CDR3 DNA: TGTGCCGTGACTAGCGGGGTGACAGATACGCAGTATTTT. Based on the CDR3 plus reference TRBV30 and TRBJ2-3, the full variable domain is SQTIHQWPATLVQPVGSPLSLECTVEGTSNPNLYWYRQAAGRGLQLLFYSVGIGQISSEVPQNLSASRPQDRQFILSSKKLLLSDSGFYLCAVTSGVTDTQYFGPGTRLTVL.

This clonotype was recorded at least ten times. The chain recombines TRBV6-6 with TRBJ2-7; D is ambiguous. Deletions cut 4 bases from V and 7 bases from J, with 5 bases between. CDR1 and CDR2 (germline): MNHNY, SVGAGI (reference sequence). The CDR3 is 10 residues long. The CDR3 protein is CASSSREQYF. Written as DNA, the CDR3 is TGTGCCAGCAGTTCTAGGGAGCAGTACTTC.

This clonotype was observed a few times. The rearrangement links TRBV5-5 to TRBJ2-1; D gene uncertain. Germline loops: CDR1 SGHKS, CDR2 YYEKEE (reference sequence). The CDR3 consists of 13 residues. With 2 bases removed from V and 4 bases from J, the gap between germline ends came to 7 bases. This CDR3 is CASSFSQYNEQFF. For the CDR3, the DNA is TGTGCCAGCAGCTTTTCCCAGTACAATGAGCAGTTCTTC.

This clonotype was seen more than once but under ten times. The rearrangement joins TRBV7-2 to TRBJ2-3; tentatively, D is TRBD2 (5 bases). Germline V gene lookup returns CDR1 SGHTA and CDR2 FQGNSA. The CDR3 loop spans 16 amino acids. V lost 5 bases to trimming and J lost 3 bases, with 18 bases between them. The CDR3 loop is CASSPSLRGPTDTQYF. CDR3 in DNA: TGTGCCAGCAGCCCCAGCCTTCGGGGTCCGACAGATACGCAGTATTTT. The complete variable domain, with remaining parts taken from reference TRBV7-2 and TRBJ2-3, reads GAGVSQSPSNKVTEKGKDVELRCDPISGHTALYWYRQSLGQGLEFLIYFQGNSAPDKSGLPSDRFSAERTGGSVSTLTIQRTQQEDSAVYLCASSPSLRGPTDTQYFGPGTRLTVL.

The genes are TRBV11-2 and TRBJ2-7, with D possibly being TRBD2 (5 bases). Germline V gene sequence: CDR1 SGHAT, CDR2 FQNNGV. V shed 1 base and J shed 2 bases, with 27 bases lying between them. The CDR3 runs 20 residues. CDR3 protein: CASSLVIWVNDKLETYEQYF. The CDR3 nucleotides read TGTGCCAGCAGCTTAGTGATATGGGTAAATGATAAACTAGAAACCTACGAGCAGTACTTC.

V is TRBV21-1 and J is TRBJ2-1; TRBD2 reflects the table's D call only, with no check against the DNA. TRBV21-1 is given as a pseudogene. The CDR3 is 17 amino acids. The CDR3 loop is CASTKVGSEVPYNEQFF. CDR3 DNA: TGTGCCAGCACAAAAGTAGGGTCGGAAGTCCCCTACAATGAGCAGTTCTTC.

V and J are TRBV10-1 and TRBJ2-7, with unresolved D. This CDR3 spans 13 amino acids. V was cut by 6 bases and J by 4 bases, with 13 bases left in between. The germline V gene encodes CDR1 WNHNN and CDR2 SYGVQD (reference sequence). The CDR3, as DNA: TGCGCCAGCAGGTCCCTTTTTAAGTACGAGCAGTACTTC. This gives the protein CASRSLFKYEQYF.

The chain recombines TRBV20-1 with TRBJ2-1; the match to TRBD2 covers 7 bases. Germline CDR1 is DFQATT and CDR2 is SNEGSKA (reference sequence). Germline trimming cut 5 bases from V and 4 bases from J; bases unmatched to any gene: 11. This CDR3 is 15 amino acids long. The CDR3 spells CSAPARDYAYNEQFF. For the CDR3, the DNA is TGCAGTGCTCCGGCTCGGGACTACGCATACAATGAGCAGTTCTTC.